This T cell receptor beta chain appears in the sequencing data of a study of blood T cell repertoires in COVID-19. Clones were read by immunoSEQ multiplex PCR, and TCRdb kept only the in-frame ones, dropping some. The table shows 48,000 or so clones, with 85% to 90% occurring only once. V lost 6 bases, J lost 2 bases, and 29 bases lay in between. The CDR3 contains 20 residues. Per germline, CDR1 MGHRA and CDR2 YSYEKL. The sequenced sample was peripheral blood. This clonotype originated in a woman aged 60-75 years with acute or convalescent COVID-19. This rearrangement joins TRBV4-1 to TRBJ2-4; the D gene is possibly TRBD1 (6 bases). CDR3 in amino acids: CASSLNEDSIQPRTKNIQYF. Written as DNA, the CDR3 is TGCGCCAGCAGTCTTAACGAGGACAGCATCCAACCCAGGACCAAAAACATTCAGTACTTC.